The 20 T cell receptor beta chains below were found in one sample sequenced in a study of shared clonotypes between healthy human individuals. Naive CD8 cells lacked CD45RO and underwent positive selection for CCR7, leaving out terminally differentiated effector memory CD45RA+ cells. Sequenced by immunoSEQ multiplex PCR; TCRdb stores in-frame clones only, minus some. The table has about 2 million clones, about 95% seen once; the top ten hold roughly 1%. Sequencing was performed on naive CD8+ T cells sorted from blood. These receptor sequences come from a man between 18 and 29 years old in good health.

The V gene is TRBV29-1, the J gene TRBJ1-2; D gene uncertain. Between the trimmed V and J ends, which lost 0 bases and 8 bases, there was a span of 7 bases. Germline V gene sequence: CDR1 SQVTM, CDR2 ANQGSEA. This CDR3 has 11 residues. The CDR3 DNA is TGCAGCGTTGAAGATCAGTGGGGCTACACCTTC. Translated, it gives CSVEDQWGYTF.

Turning to this clone: At one end, the junction sequence differs from germline, possibly due to a read error. CDR3 amino acids: CASSQDAPIGTLW. The CDR3 DNA reads as TGTGCCAGCAGCCAAGATGCTCCCATCGGGACTTTGTGG. The rearrangement links TRBV4-2 to TRBJ1-2; D is perhaps TRBD1 (5 bases). Germline values: CDR1 LGHNA, CDR2 YNFKEQ. CDR3 length: 13 amino acids.

For the CDR3, the DNA is TGTGCCAGCAGCCAACTGAGACAGGGGGCTTACGAGCAGTACTTC. Protein: CASSQLRQGAYEQYF. This chain connects TRBV14 to TRBJ2-7, with 10 bases aligning to TRBD1. Germline CDR1 and CDR2: SGHDN and FVKESK. V trimming: 2 bases; J trimming: 4 bases; junction bases outside the gene matches: 5. CDR3 size: 15 residues.

The rearrangement joins TRBV4-3 to TRBJ1-2; the D gene is possibly TRBD1 (5 bases). The CDR3 is made up of 14 amino acids. The ends were cut back, 5 bases at V and 4 bases at J, with 14 bases in the middle. Germline assignment: CDR1 LGHNA and CDR2 YSLEER. The CDR3 here is CASSASHGGYGYTF. CDR3 DNA sequence: TGCGCCAGCAGCGCTTCCCACGGGGGCTATGGCTACACCTTC.

The J gene is TRBJ2-3, the V gene TRBV19, with 11 positions matching TRBD2. Germline CDR1 and CDR2: LNHDA and SQIVND (reference sequence). The CDR3 has 15 residues. Trimming at V came to 5 bases and at J to 4 bases, leaving 5 bases not matched to a gene. The CDR3 region is CASSPGLAESDTQYF. The CDR3 DNA sequence: TGTGCCAGTAGTCCGGGACTAGCGGAGTCAGATACGCAGTATTTT.

V is TRBV5-4 and J is TRBJ1-1; D remains unclear. With 2 bases removed from V and 6 bases from J, the gap between germline ends came to 8 bases. The length of the CDR3 is 12 residues. Looked up from germline, CDR1 is SGHNT and CDR2 is YYREEE (reference sequence). CDR3 protein: CASSFLNAEAFF. CDR3 DNA: TGTGCCAGCAGCTTTCTAAACGCTGAAGCTTTCTTT. The variable domain in full, with the rest retrieved from reference TRBV5-4 and TRBJ1-1, is ETGVTQSPTHLIKTRGQQVTLRCSSQSGHNTVSWYQQALGQGPQFIFQYYREEENGRGNFPPRFSGLQFPNYSSELNVNALELDDSALYLCASSFLNAEAFFGQGTRLTVV.

V is TRBV9 and J is TRBJ1-1; D gene unclear. Germline V gene sequence: CDR1 SGDLS, CDR2 YYNGEE. V dropped 8 bases and J dropped 3 bases, with 17 bases sitting between them. The CDR3 is 14 amino acids. CDR3 nucleotides: TGTGCCAGTTTTTCGGGCCAGAAAGACACTGAAGCTTTCTTT. It translates to CASFSGQKDTEAFF.

This chain joins TRBV6-5 and TRBJ2-1; the D is unclear. Trimming took off 7 bases at V and 8 bases at J, with 18 bases between the two ends. Germline loops: CDR1 MNHEY, CDR2 SVGAGI. This CDR3 is built from 14 residues. Here the CDR3 DNA reads TGTGCCAGCAATGTGGGCCTAGGAAGCGATGAGCAGTTCTTC. Translation: CASNVGLGSDEQFF.

This chain uses TRBV5-4 with TRBJ2-1, with TRBD2 identical over 16 bases. From germline, CDR1 is SGHNT and CDR2 YYREEE (reference sequence). Trimming at V came to 0 bases and at J to 5 bases, leaving 5 bases not matched to a gene. The CDR3 is 18 amino acids. CDR3 loop: CASSLGGLAGGPHNEQFF. The CDR3 bases are TGTGCCAGCAGCTTGGGGGGACTAGCGGGAGGGCCCCACAATGAGCAGTTCTTC.

The chain has TRBV11-2 and TRBJ2-5; TRBD1 matches at 8 bases. From germline, CDR1 is SGHAT and CDR2 FQNNGV. The CDR3 runs 15 residues. V lost 1 base to trimming and J lost 5 bases; unmatched junction nucleotides: 6. DNA of the CDR3: TGTGCCAGCAGCTTAGTGGAGACAGGGGTCGAGACCCAGTACTTC. Translated, it gives CASSLVETGVETQYF.

The genes are TRBV2 and TRBJ2-7; TRBD2 might be the D (6 bases). Germline V gene data show CDR1 as SNHLY and CDR2 as FYNNEI. The CDR3 covers 15 residues. The V and J ends lost 4 bases and 3 bases respectively, with 16 bases between them. The CDR3 DNA reads TGTGCCAGCAGTGCTCCTGGGGACTCCCACTACGAGCAGTACTTC. It specifies CASSAPGDSHYEQYF.

The V and J genes are TRBV6-1 and TRBJ2-2, with 7 bases fitting TRBD2. The germline CDR1 and CDR2 sequences are MNHNS and SASEGT. The CDR3 is 13 amino acids. CDR3 bases: TGTGGCGTTACTAGCGACTACACCGGGGAGCTGTTTTTT. Encoded protein: CGVTSDYTGELFF.

V and J are TRBV4-1 and TRBJ2-7; D is ambiguous. Germline CDR1 is MGHRA and CDR2 is YSYEKL. The CDR3 length is 13 residues. With 3 bases removed from V and 3 bases from J, the gap between germline ends came to 9 bases. This CDR3 reads CASSQYLRYEQYF. Here the CDR3 DNA reads TGCGCCAGCAGCCAGTATCTTCGCTACGAGCAGTACTTC.

Only one count was recorded for this clone. The V call is TRBV28, the J call TRBJ2-7, with TRBD1 as a possible D gene (6 bases). From germline, CDR1 is MDHEN and CDR2 SYDVKM. V was clipped by 4 bases and J by 3 bases, with 16 bases between them. The CDR3 is 15 amino acids. The CDR3 bases are TGTGCCAGCAGTTCGGAACAGGGATACTTCTACGAGCAGTACTTC. Translated: CASSSEQGYFYEQYF.

This chain's CDR3 is CASSHRWAGESYNEQFF. CDR3 coding DNA: TGCGCCAGCAGCCACCGATGGGCGGGAGAGTCCTACAATGAGCAGTTCTTC. This chain links TRBV4-3 with TRBJ2-1, with 7 bases matching TRBD2. Germline trimming cut 3 bases from V and 1 base from J; bases unmatched to any gene: 9. Germline CDR1 is LGHNA and CDR2 is YSLEER. The CDR3 is 17 amino acids.

The V and J genes are TRBV13 and TRBJ2-7, with D maybe TRBD1 (6 bases). Trimming shortened V by 5 bases and J by 3 bases, and 14 bases separated the two germline ends. Germline loops: CDR1 PRHDT, CDR2 FYEKMQ (reference sequence). The CDR3 is made up of 14 amino acids. CDR3 sequence reads: CASSLTDSDYEQYF. Written as DNA, the CDR3 is TGTGCCAGCAGCCTAACGGACAGTGACTACGAGCAGTACTTC.

The V and J genes are TRBV27 and TRBJ2-7, with D unresolved. Germline V gene lookup returns CDR1 MNHEY and CDR2 SMNVEV (reference sequence). This CDR3 has 12 amino acids. V was cut by 6 bases and J by 6 bases, with 12 bases left in between. Written as DNA, the CDR3 is TGTGCCAGCAGCCCCGGTGGGATCGAGCAGTACTTC. The encoded protein is CASSPGGIEQYF.

The chain joins TRBV5-6 to TRBJ1-1; D is unresolved. Per the germline V gene, CDR1 is SGHDT and CDR2 is YYEEEE. Trimming took 4 bases from V and 0 from J, leaving 13 bases between them. The CDR3 has 15 residues. CDR3 region: CASSPSGIMNTEAFF. The CDR3, as DNA: TGTGCCAGCAGCCCTTCGGGCATAATGAACACTGAAGCTTTCTTT.

Comments on this clone: Additional DNA sequences in this sample encode the identical CDR3. The chain couples TRBV7-9 to TRBJ2-5; weak D call: TRBD1 (8 bases). CDR1 and CDR2 from the germline V gene are SEHNR and FQNEAQ (reference sequence). There are 15 residues in the CDR3. Trimming removed 0 bases at V and 3 bases at J, with 11 bases between. The CDR3 here is CASSLAQGGEETQYF. The CDR3 DNA reads TGTGCCAGCAGCTTAGCACAGGGGGGGGAAGAGACCCAGTACTTC.

This clone appeared a single time. The chain couples TRBV27 to TRBJ2-5; D is perhaps TRBD1 (6 bases). The V and J ends lost 3 bases and 5 bases respectively, with 16 bases between them. CDR3 length: 15 amino acids. Germline CDR1 MNHEY, CDR2 SMNVEV (reference sequence). The CDR3 coding sequence is TGTGCCAGCAGTTTGGGGGCGGCGGCGGCGGAGACCCAGTACTTC. Amino acid sequence: CASSLGAAAAETQYF.